These 26 T cell receptor beta chains originate from one sample sequenced in a study of blood T cell repertoires in COVID-19. Sequenced by immunoSEQ multiplex PCR; TCRdb stores in-frame clones only, minus some. The table lists 20,000 to 25,000 clones, around 84% of them singletons. Sequencing was performed on peripheral blood. The receptors were sampled from a man in his fifties or sixties with active COVID-19.

The chain uses TRBV9 and TRBJ2-7, with 9 bases aligning to TRBD1. This CDR3 comprises 15 residues. From germline, CDR1 is SGDLS and CDR2 YYNGEE. With 3 bases clipped from V and 3 bases from J, the junction kept 7 bases outside the gene matches. The CDR3 is CASSASGTGYYEQYF. DNA of the CDR3: TGTGCCAGCAGCGCATCCGGGACAGGGTACTACGAGCAGTACTTC. Combining the CDR3 with reference TRBV9 and TRBJ2-7 gives the whole variable domain DSGVTQTPKHLITATGQRVTLRCSPRSGDLSVYWYQQSLDQGLQFLIQYYNGEERAKGNILERFSAQQFPDLHSELNLSSLELGDSALYFCASSASGTGYYEQYFGPGTRLTVT.

The CDR3 region is CAIPGTADNEQFF. The CDR3 nucleotides are TGTGCAATCCCCGGGACAGCCGACAATGAGCAGTTCTTC. The V and J genes are TRBV30 and TRBJ2-1; 7 bases match TRBD1. The CDR3 is made up of 13 amino acids. Germline CDR1 reads GTSNPN; CDR2 reads SVGIG (reference sequence).

V and J are TRBV6-1 and TRBJ2-7; D gene ambiguous. Looked up from germline, CDR1 is MNHNS and CDR2 is SASEGT. V lost 2 bases and J 2 bases, leaving 4 bases between the germline ends. This CDR3 has 12 residues. The CDR3 sequence: CASSEPAYEQYF. CDR3 DNA sequence: TGTGCCAGCAGTGAACCGGCCTACGAGCAGTACTTC.

V is TRBV7-2 and J is TRBJ2-3, with D possibly matching TRBD2 (5 bases). V shed 2 bases and J shed 3 bases, with 12 bases lying between them. Germline V gives CDR1 SGHTA, CDR2 FQGNSA. This CDR3 comprises 15 residues. CDR3 loop: CASSLFLALTDTQYF. The CDR3 DNA is TGTGCCAGCAGCTTATTTCTAGCCCTGACAGATACGCAGTATTTT.

The chain combines TRBV3-1 (or the pseudogene TRBV3-2) with TRBJ2-2, with 8 bases matching TRBD2. Germline V CDR1 and CDR2: LGHDT, YNNKEL (reference sequence). The junction had 10 bases not matched to a gene; V was cut back by 7 bases and J by 6 bases. This CDR3 is built from 15 residues. CDR3 amino acids: CASMTRGASSGELFF. The CDR3 region has the DNA TGTGCCAGCATGACGCGGGGGGCTAGTTCCGGGGAGCTGTTTTTT.

J is TRBJ2-1 and V is TRBV11-3; 9 nucleotides align to TRBD2. The CDR3 has 18 amino acids. The trim removed 1 base at V and 2 bases at J, leaving 9 bases unmatched. CDR1 is SGHNT and CDR2 is YENEEA in the germline V gene. CDR3 sequence reads: CASSLARGGAGTYNEQFF. The CDR3 DNA sequence: TGTGCCAGCAGCTTAGCTCGCGGGGGGGCCGGGACCTACAATGAGCAGTTCTTC.

The chain recombines TRBV7-7 with TRBJ2-2; a possible D gene is TRBD1 (6 bases). Germline values: CDR1 SSHAT, CDR2 FNYEAQ (reference sequence). The CDR3 loop spans 15 amino acids. Between the trimmed V and J ends, which lost 1 base and 6 bases, there was a span of 12 bases. As DNA, the CDR3 is TGTGCCAGCAGCTTAGAAGGGGGAGCGTCCGGGGAGCTGTTTTTT. Its translation is CASSLEGGASGELFF. The whole variable domain, remainder taken from reference TRBV7-7 and TRBJ2-2, is GAGVSQSPRYKVTKRGQDVTLRCDPISSHATLYWYQQALGQGPEFLTYFNYEAQPDKSGLPSDRFSAERPEGSISTLTIQRTEQRDSAMYRCASSLEGGASGELFFGEGSRLTVL.

The gene calls are TRBV13 and TRBJ2-1, with 8 bases aligning to TRBD1. V was pared by 4 bases and J by 5 bases, with 10 bases of the junction left unmatched. Germline V gene lookup returns CDR1 PRHDT and CDR2 FYEKMQ (reference sequence). CDR3 size: 16 residues. Here the CDR3 reads CASSSGVDRVHNEQFF. As DNA, the CDR3 is TGTGCCAGCAGCTCTGGAGTGGACAGGGTCCACAATGAGCAGTTCTTC.

Written as DNA, the CDR3 is TGTGCCAGCAGTGCCGTGACAGGGGATGGCTACACCTTC. This translates into CASSAVTGDGYTF. The chain joins TRBV2 to TRBJ1-2; 8 bases map to TRBD1. V was pared by 4 bases and J by 6 bases, with 4 bases of the junction left unmatched. The CDR3 contains 13 residues. The V gene's germline CDR1 is SNHLY and CDR2 FYNNEI.

J is TRBJ2-7 and V is TRBV3-1 (or the pseudogene TRBV3-2), with TRBD2 as a possible D gene (6 bases). V was trimmed by 5 bases and J by 6 bases, leaving 20 bases between them. CDR1 and CDR2 (germline): LGHDT, YNNKEL (reference sequence). The CDR3 consists of 15 residues. The CDR3 region has the DNA TGTGCCAGCAGCTATCAAGGGACCGGGGACTGCGAGCAGTACTTC. This codes for CASSYQGTGDCEQYF.

The chain combines TRBV27 with TRBJ1-1, with TRBD1 as a possible D gene (6 bases). The V and J ends lost 6 bases and 3 bases respectively, with 14 bases between them. The CDR3 is made up of 14 amino acids. The germline gives CDR1 MNHEY, CDR2 SMNVEV (reference sequence). CDR3 residues: CASSPVAGDTEAFF. Here the CDR3 DNA reads TGTGCCAGCAGCCCCGTCGCAGGGGACACTGAAGCTTTCTTT.

This chain uses TRBV10-2 with TRBJ2-3; TRBD2 aligns across 11 bases. Germline V lookup: CDR1 WSHSY, CDR2 SAAADI. V lost 4 bases to trimming and J lost 3 bases; unmatched junction nucleotides: 3. This CDR3 spans 15 amino acids. CDR3 DNA: TGCGCCAGCAGTGGGCTAGCGGGGGGTACAGATACGCAGTATTTT. This translates into CASSGLAGGTDTQYF.

In nucleotides, the CDR3 is TGTGCTAGTGGTGGGGGTAGGACAGATTACACCGGGGAGCTGTTTTTT. It encodes CASGGGRTDYTGELFF. The gene calls are TRBV12-5 and TRBJ2-2; a possible D gene is TRBD1 (6 bases). Germline values: CDR1 LGHNT, CDR2 FRNRAP. This CDR3 contains 16 residues. With 5 bases removed from V and 3 bases from J, the gap between germline ends came to 16 bases.

This clone was detected only once. The V call is TRBV5-1, the J call TRBJ2-7, with D perhaps TRBD2 (5 bases). Trimming removed 0 bases from V and 1 base from J, with 14 bases in between. Germline CDR1 reads SGHRS; CDR2 reads YFSETQ. CDR3 length: 16 residues. This CDR3 is CASSLGTAGFSYEQYF. CDR3 nucleotides: TGCGCCAGCAGCTTGGGGACGGCGGGTTTTTCCTACGAGCAGTACTTC.

The chain employs TRBV7-9 and TRBJ1-5, with D hard to call. The CDR3 runs 15 residues. V lost 4 bases to trimming and J lost 2 bases, with 12 bases between them. Germline V gene data show CDR1 as SEHNR and CDR2 as FQNEAQ (reference sequence). The CDR3 DNA reads TGTGCCAGCAGCTCCGGATTGAGGGGCAATCAGCCCCAGCATTTT. This translates into CASSSGLRGNQPQHF.

The chain employs TRBV19 and TRBJ1-4, with 9 bases lining up with TRBD1. Germline V lookup: CDR1 LNHDA, CDR2 SQIVND (reference sequence). CDR3 length equals 14 residues. Trimming removed 4 bases from V and 7 bases from J; junction bases left unmatched: 4. The CDR3 reads CASSTTGGVEKLFF. The CDR3 DNA follows: TGTGCCAGTAGTACCACAGGGGGCGTTGAAAAACTGTTTTTT.

The DNA for the CDR3 is TGCGCCAGCAGTCAATCCAAAGGAGAATATAGCAATCAGCCCCAGCATTTT. It is translated as CASSQSKGEYSNQPQHF. The chain is built from TRBV23-1 and TRBJ1-5; D is unclear. TRBV23-1 is an ORF; its function is uncertain. With 0 bases removed from V and 0 bases from J, the gap between germline ends came to 12 bases. The CDR3 length is 17 residues.

This chain uses TRBV6-5 with TRBJ2-1; maybe TRBD2 (5 bases). The germline CDR1 and CDR2 sequences are MNHEY and SVGAGI. The CDR3 totals 15 residues. Trimming shortened V by 7 bases and J by 0 bases, and 13 bases separated the two germline ends. CDR3 sequence (DNA): TGTGCCAGCACCCCCGTTACTAGCTCCTACAATGAGCAGTTCTTC. Residues: CASTPVTSSYNEQFF.

The chain's CDR3 is CASSDGQGEETQYF. The CDR3 DNA is TGTGCCAGCAGCGACGGACAGGGGGAGGAGACCCAGTACTTC. The chain uses TRBV7-9 and TRBJ2-5; 10 bases fit TRBD1. CDR3 length equals 14 residues. V shed 5 bases and J 5 bases; nucleotides not matched to a gene: 5. Per the germline V gene, CDR1 is SEHNR and CDR2 is FQNEAQ (reference sequence).

The count of this clone is one. The chain employs TRBV3-1 (or the pseudogene TRBV3-2) and TRBJ2-5, with TRBD2 as a possible D gene (5 bases). This CDR3 is 15 amino acids long. The germline gives CDR1 LGHDT, CDR2 YNNKEL (reference sequence). V was cut by 3 bases and J by 2 bases, with 13 bases left in between. CDR3 coding DNA: TGTGCCAGCAGCCAGGTCCGGGGTTGGCAAGAGACCCAGTACTTC. This encodes CASSQVRGWQETQYF.

The rearrangement joins TRBV9 to TRBJ1-1, with 7 bases lining up with TRBD1. Germline V gene lookup returns CDR1 SGDLS and CDR2 YYNGEE. The V gene end was trimmed by 0 bases and the J gene end by 4 bases; junction bases not matched to a gene: 9. This CDR3 is 16 amino acids long. CDR3 DNA sequence: TGTGCCAGCAGCGTAGGGGGCAGGGGGGTGAGCACTGAAGCTTTCTTT. It codes for CASSVGGRGVSTEAFF.

The chain recombines TRBV11-2 with TRBJ2-3; 9 bases map to TRBD2. V was clipped by 5 bases and J by 2 bases; unmatched bases: 8. The V gene's germline CDR1 is SGHAT and CDR2 FQNNGV. This CDR3 has 16 residues. CDR3 in DNA: TGTGCCAGCAGCGTCGTAGCGGGGGTTAACACAGATACGCAGTATTTT. Translation gives CASSVVAGVNTDTQYF.

Written as DNA, the CDR3 is TGTGCCAGCAGCCCCCAAGGGCTAGCGGGAACAGATACGCAGTATTTT. Its protein product is CASSPQGLAGTDTQYF. The chain carries TRBV7-2 and TRBJ2-3, with 9 bases that match TRBD2. CDR1 is SGHTA, CDR2 FQGNSA, per germline. This CDR3 region has 16 residues. V was clipped by 5 bases and J by 3 bases; unmatched bases: 9.

V usage is TRBV11-2 and J usage is TRBJ2-1; TRBD1 agrees at 8 bases. Germline CDR1 is SGHAT and CDR2 is FQNNGV. V lost 2 bases and J lost 6; bases outside the gene matches: 3. This CDR3 is built from 14 residues. The CDR3 here is CASSLKTGVNEQFF. The CDR3 DNA sequence: TGTGCCAGCAGCTTAAAGACAGGGGTCAATGAGCAGTTCTTC.

V usage is TRBV6-5 and J usage is TRBJ1-1, with D perhaps TRBD1 (5 bases). V lost 6 bases and J lost 10, with 18 bases in between. The CDR3 sequence is 13 residues long. Germline V gives CDR1 MNHEY, CDR2 SVGAGI. The CDR3 nucleotides read TGTGCCAGCAGCCCGGGGGTAGAGCTTGGAGCTTTCTTT. Amino acids: CASSPGVELGAFF.

This chain connects TRBV12-5 to TRBJ2-7, with 8 bases lining up with TRBD1. In germline, CDR1 is LGHNT, CDR2 FRNRAP. The CDR3 spans 15 residues. The trim removed 4 bases at V and 1 base at J, leaving 6 bases unmatched. The DNA of the CDR3 is TGTGCTAGTGGTTATATCCGGGACAGGTCCTACGAGCAGTACTTC. This sequence encodes CASGYIRDRSYEQYF.